This T cell receptor (beta chain) appears in the sequencing data of a study of breast tumors, draining lymph nodes, adjacent tissues. Study-wide results and caveats: Data only fit, rather than demonstrated, lymph node origin of most tumor T cells.

Each CDR3 protein gets one entry after TCRdb re-called the multiplex PCR reads with MiXCR. The table records around 140,000 distinct CDR3 sequences, about a fifth of them present only once. In germline, CDR1 is DFQATT, CDR2 SNEGSKA (reference sequence). The ends lost 5 bases at V and 2 bases at J; junction bases unmatched: 8. CDR3 length: 14 residues. Samples came from axillary lymph nodes draining the breast cancer. This clonotype was seen many times. The antigen is not known. V gene TRBV20-1 combines with J gene TRBJ2-7, with 8 nucleotides matching TRBD1. Sequencing was performed on axillary lymph node tissue. The sequence derives from a female donor with breast cancer. Some clones in this sample may be carry-over from other donors' samples. In DNA, the CDR3 is TGCAGTGCTTTAGACAGGGGAGGCCCCTACGAGCAGTACTTC. Protein: CSALDRGGPYEQYF.